This T cell receptor beta chain was sequenced during a study of T cell responses to AZD1222 COVID-19 vaccine. Study outcomes and limitations: The donors showed a predominance of white British ancestry and of females, with possible underestimation of clonal diversity.

The table came from immunoSEQ multiplex PCR; TCRdb's copy has only in-frame clones and leaves some out. Here the sample spans some 150,000 clones, over 75% being singletons. About this clone itself: Its antigen is not identified.

The V and J ends lost 7 bases and 7 bases respectively, with 17 bases between them. The CDR3 runs to 15 residues. Germline V gene sequence: CDR1 MDHEN, CDR2 SYDVKM. The source was peripheral blood, collected on day 0 of AZD1222 vaccination. The chain uses TRBV28 and TRBJ1-6; D unresolved. The receptor was derived from an adult in good health. CDR3: CASTSAEGGNSPLHF. The DNA of the CDR3 is TGTGCCAGCACCTCGGCGGAGGGAGGGAATTCACCCCTCCACTTT.